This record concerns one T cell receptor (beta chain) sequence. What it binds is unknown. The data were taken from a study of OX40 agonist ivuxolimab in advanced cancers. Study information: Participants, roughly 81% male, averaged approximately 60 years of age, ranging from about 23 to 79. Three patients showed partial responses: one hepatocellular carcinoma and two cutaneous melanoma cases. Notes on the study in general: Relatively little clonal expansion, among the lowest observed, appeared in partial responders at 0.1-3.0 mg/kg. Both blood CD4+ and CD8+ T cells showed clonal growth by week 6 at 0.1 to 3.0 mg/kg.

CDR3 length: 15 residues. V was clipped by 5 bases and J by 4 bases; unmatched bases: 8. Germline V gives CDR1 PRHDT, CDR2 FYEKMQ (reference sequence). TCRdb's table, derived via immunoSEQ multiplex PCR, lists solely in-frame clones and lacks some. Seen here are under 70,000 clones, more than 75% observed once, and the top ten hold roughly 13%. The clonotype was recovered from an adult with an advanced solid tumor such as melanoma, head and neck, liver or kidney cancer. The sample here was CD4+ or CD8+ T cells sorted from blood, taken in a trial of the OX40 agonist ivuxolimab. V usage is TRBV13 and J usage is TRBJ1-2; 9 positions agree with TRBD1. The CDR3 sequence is CASSVRDRAFYGYTF. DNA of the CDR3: TGTGCCAGCAGCGTCCGGGACAGGGCTTTCTATGGCTACACCTTC.